Below, 21 T cell receptor beta chains from the same sample are listed, as sequenced in a study of cytomegalovirus exposure and HLA in healthy donors. Primers for the PCR totalled 60 Vbeta and 13 Jbeta. TCRdb's copy holds only in-frame clones and misses some; the assay was immunoSEQ multiplex PCR. The profile shows approximately 190,000 clones, roughly four fifths of them singletons. Sequenced material: PBMCs. These receptors were collected from a young woman in good health and CMV-seronegative.

This rearrangement joins TRBV11-1 to TRBJ2-1; 11 nucleotides line up with TRBD1. The CDR3 is made up of 14 amino acids. V shed 6 bases, J shed 5 bases, and the junction held 3 bases outside the gene matches. CDR1 and CDR2 (germline): SGHAT, FQDESV (reference sequence). This CDR3 is CASRGQGVDNEQFF. In nucleotides, the CDR3 is TGTGCCAGCAGGGGACAGGGGGTCGACAATGAGCAGTTCTTC.

The J gene is TRBJ2-1, the V gene TRBV25-1; the match to TRBD1 covers 8 bases. The length of the CDR3 is 16 residues. From germline, CDR1 is MGHDK and CDR2 SYGVNS. The trim removed 1 base at V and 5 bases at J, leaving 7 bases unmatched. The CDR3 loop is CASSEFTRTGNNEQFF. CDR3 nucleotides: TGTGCCAGCAGTGAATTTACCAGGACAGGGAACAATGAGCAGTTCTTC.

Only a few counts were recorded for this clone. The chain links TRBV28 to TRBJ2-7; tentative D call: TRBD1 (5 bases). Germline CDR1 is MDHEN and CDR2 is SYDVKM. V lost 8 bases and J 2 bases, leaving 10 bases between the germline ends. There are 12 residues in the CDR3. The CDR3 reads CASSTATYEQYF. CDR3 nucleotide sequence: TGTGCCAGCTCGACAGCTACCTACGAGCAGTACTTC.

This chain joins TRBV19 and TRBJ2-6; 8 positions agree with TRBD1. The V segment lost 7 bases and the J segment 3 bases; nucleotides outside the gene matches: 8. The V gene's germline CDR1 is LNHDA and CDR2 SQIVND (reference sequence). There are 16 residues in the CDR3. This CDR3 reads CASTGQGAGGANVLTF. The CDR3 nucleotides read TGTGCCAGTACGGGGCAGGGGGCAGGTGGGGCCAACGTCCTGACTTTC.

The genes are TRBV6-5 and TRBJ1-1; a weak D match, TRBD1 (5 bases). CDR1 is MNHEY, CDR2 SVGAGI, per germline. The V and J ends lost 2 bases and 4 bases respectively, with 14 bases between them. The CDR3 length is 15 residues. DNA for the CDR3: TGTGCCAGCAGTTACGCCCCAGGGTGGGGCACTGAAGCTTTCTTT. It codes for CASSYAPGWGTEAFF.

The rearrangement uses TRBV19 and TRBJ2-2; 7 bases line up with TRBD2. Germline-derived CDR1 and CDR2 are LNHDA and SQIVND (reference sequence). The CDR3 is 18 residues long. The V segment lost 6 bases and the J segment 4 bases; nucleotides outside the gene matches: 17. The CDR3 loop reads CASSPFYETSLPTGELFF. The CDR3 DNA is TGTGCCAGTAGCCCCTTTTATGAGACTAGCCTTCCCACCGGGGAGCTGTTTTTT.

The chain recombines TRBV7-6 with TRBJ1-6; the D is unclear. The germline gives CDR1 SGHVS, CDR2 FNYEAQ. V dropped 5 bases and J dropped 4 bases, with 9 bases sitting between them. The CDR3 has 14 amino acids. The CDR3 region is CASSPEGYNSPLHF. Here the CDR3 DNA reads TGTGCCAGCAGCCCCGAGGGATATAATTCACCCCTCCACTTT.

This chain joins TRBV14 and TRBJ2-1; D uncertain. Germline CDR1 and CDR2: SGHDN and FVKESK. The CDR3 contains 17 residues. Trimming removed 0 bases from V and 6 bases from J, with 18 bases in between. CDR3 sequence reads: CASSQDLAGRSPNEQFF. The CDR3 DNA reads TGTGCCAGCAGCCAAGATCTTGCAGGCCGCTCCCCCAATGAGCAGTTCTTC. Full variable domain (missing parts from reference TRBV14 and TRBJ2-1): EAGVTQFPSHSVIEKGQTVTLRCDPISGHDNLYWYRRVMGKEIKFLLHFVKESKQDESGMPNNRFLAERTGGTYSTLKVQPAELEDSGVYFCASSQDLAGRSPNEQFFGPGTRLTVL.

The V gene is TRBV27, the J gene TRBJ2-3; perhaps TRBD2 as D (5 bases). V gave up 7 bases and J gave up 0 bases, with 11 bases separating them. Per germline, CDR1 MNHEY and CDR2 SMNVEV (reference sequence). The CDR3 length is 14 residues. This CDR3 reads CASNPGTSTDTQYF. Written as DNA, the CDR3 is TGTGCCAGCAACCCGGGAACGAGCACAGATACGCAGTATTTT.

V is TRBV19 and J is TRBJ1-2, with D unclear. Trimming removed 3 bases at V and 8 bases at J, with 16 bases between. Germline V lookup: CDR1 LNHDA, CDR2 SQIVND (reference sequence). CDR3 length: 14 residues. The CDR3 nucleotides are TGTGCCAGTAGTATTGGCGACTTGGGAGACGGCTACACCTTC. Translation gives CASSIGDLGDGYTF.

This rearrangement joins TRBV4-2 to TRBJ1-5; possibly TRBD1 for D (5 bases). In germline, CDR1 is LGHNA, CDR2 YNFKEQ. The CDR3 length is 15 residues. V lost 2 bases and J lost 5, with 13 bases in between. CDR3 nucleotide sequence: TGTGCCAGCAGCCAATTTGGTAGGGGCTATCAGCCCCAGCATTTT. Amino acid sequence: CASSQFGRGYQPQHF.

In this sample, this clone turned up once. V gene TRBV15 combines with J gene TRBJ2-2, with 11 positions matching TRBD1. Germline CDR1 reads LNHNV; CDR2 reads YYDKDF (reference sequence). The V gene end was trimmed by 0 bases and the J gene end by 5 bases; junction bases not matched to a gene: 2. The CDR3 is 16 amino acids. The CDR3 DNA follows: TGTGCCACCAGCAGAGAGGGGACAGGGGGGACCGGGGAGCTGTTTTTT. Its protein is CATSREGTGGTGELFF.

The chain has TRBV4-2 and TRBJ2-3; 11 nucleotides match TRBD2. The ends lost 5 bases at V and 1 base at J; junction bases unmatched: 5. This CDR3 is 16 amino acids long. Germline V gives CDR1 LGHNA, CDR2 YNFKEQ. CDR3 sequence: CASSDGTSGRTDTQYF. CDR3 sequence (DNA): TGTGCCAGCAGCGACGGGACTAGCGGCCGCACAGATACGCAGTATTTT.

The chain uses TRBV5-1 and TRBJ2-1; 9 bases match TRBD1. The ends lost 0 bases at V and 7 bases at J; junction bases unmatched: 2. Per germline, CDR1 SGHRS and CDR2 YFSETQ. CDR3 length equals 14 residues. In DNA, the CDR3 is TGCGCCAGCAGCTTGGCGGGACAGGGTAATGAGCAGTTCTTC. Its translation: CASSLAGQGNEQFF.

The chain recombines TRBV10-2 with TRBJ2-1, with D perhaps matching TRBD2 (5 bases). From germline, CDR1 is WSHSY and CDR2 SAAADI. This CDR3 has 14 residues. V lost 2 bases and J lost 9, with 14 bases in between. This chain's CDR3 is CASSEGLAVTEQFF. CDR3 DNA sequence: TGCGCCAGCAGTGAGGGGCTAGCTGTCACTGAGCAGTTCTTC.

The chain employs TRBV19 and TRBJ2-4; 7 bases align to TRBD1. The CDR3 covers 12 residues. The germline V gene has CDR1 LNHDA and CDR2 SQIVND (reference sequence). The V gene end was trimmed by 5 bases and the J gene end by 9 bases; junction bases not matched to a gene: 4. The CDR3 here is CASSLTGFIQYF. CDR3 DNA: TGTGCCAGTAGTCTGACAGGGTTCATTCAGTACTTC.

This rearrangement joins TRBV9 to TRBJ1-1, with TRBD1 as a possible D gene (5 bases). V lost 2 bases to trimming and J lost 0 bases, with 17 bases between them. This CDR3 contains 17 residues. Germline lookup yields CDR1 SGDLS and CDR2 YYNGEE. The CDR3 sequence is CASSVQGIPNLNTEAFF. The CDR3 bases are TGTGCCAGCAGCGTGCAGGGAATCCCTAATTTGAACACTGAAGCTTTCTTT.

The chain links TRBV5-1 to TRBJ1-3; D may be TRBD1 (5 bases). The CDR3 is 14 residues long. Per the germline V gene, CDR1 is SGHRS and CDR2 is YFSETQ. V was trimmed by 4 bases and J by 7 bases, leaving 15 bases between them. CDR3 sequence reads: CASSAGTLGNTIYF. The CDR3 DNA sequence: TGCGCCAGCAGCGCCGGGACTCTGGGGAACACCATATATTTT.

The rearrangement uses TRBV7-9 and TRBJ2-1; the D gene is possibly TRBD1 (6 bases). V was clipped by 4 bases and J by 5 bases, with 9 bases between them. CDR3 length: 13 amino acids. The germline CDR1 and CDR2 sequences are SEHNR and FQNEAQ (reference sequence). The CDR3 region has the DNA TGTGCCAGCAGCTCCCAGGGGCACAATGAGCAGTTCTTC. This codes for CASSSQGHNEQFF.

The chain couples TRBV20-1 to TRBJ1-6, with a possible D match to TRBD1 (5 bases). The V end was cut by 1 base, the J end by 14 bases, with 9 bases between. The CDR3 runs to 11 residues. Germline V gene data show CDR1 as DFQATT and CDR2 as SNEGSKA (reference sequence). The CDR3 is CSARVGGALHF. The CDR3 DNA sequence: TGCAGTGCTAGAGTGGGGGGAGCCCTCCACTTT.

The chain joins TRBV27 to TRBJ2-7, with 7 bases aligning to TRBD2. The germline CDR1 and CDR2 sequences are MNHEY and SMNVEV (reference sequence). J was trimmed by 2 bases and V by 8 bases; bases with no gene match: 6. There are 13 residues in the CDR3. CDR3 sequence reads: CASGLAETYEQYF. The CDR3 nucleotides read TGTGCCAGCGGTCTAGCGGAAACCTACGAGCAGTACTTC.